This T cell receptor (beta chain) was captured by sequencing in a study of cytomegalovirus exposure and HLA in healthy donors (dated by TCRdb to 2016 to 2017). In terms of the full investigation: According to an earlier analysis of around 600 of the donors, some 180 million T cells yielded 117 million unique TCR beta sequences and about 300 Gb of sequence data. An early release covering 550 to 650 HLA-typed donors comprised approximately 290 gigabases of sequencing data and roughly 86 million unique TCR sequences. Of the roughly 400 genotyped donors, 81% were placed in the genetic ancestry cluster associated with self-reported Caucasian donors. The study was designed to test whether signatures of past pathogen exposure could be identified by cataloging public T cell receptors. Using immunosequencing, the study profiled T cell repertoires from 500 to 800 subjects and related those repertoires to cytomegalovirus serostatus. A separate validation cohort of roughly 120 different subjects was used in addition to the approximately 640-subject first cohort. To predict cytomegalovirus infection status, the study brought together high-throughput TCR immunosequencing, statistical association of individual TCRs with disease status, and machine learning. A later analysis re-examined previously published TCR beta repertoires from over 500 donors and added high-resolution HLA genotyping to investigate patterns of TCR occurrence. The later analysis used no new phenotypic data to find candidate immune exposures, relying instead on TCR beta sequences and their occurrence across donors. In an earlier analysis of more than 550 of the donors, high-throughput TCR beta sequencing was used to judge whether each TCR beta V gene segment behaved as functional or pseudogenic. Donor age, sex, ethnicity and CMV serostatus were compiled together with the repertoire data. In a later genetic analysis, genome-wide SNP genotypes for about 55% of the roughly 670 donors were used, and that subset was treated as a discovery cohort. Every repertoire in the discovery cohort had been generated on one and the same sequencing platform. HLA typing covered class I and class II loci at four-digit resolution. Typing coverage differed by locus: A, B, C, DRB1 and DQB1 were typed in about 629-640 donors, DQA1 in approximately 520, DPA1 in around 580, and DPB1 in about 450. About five DR-DQ haplotypes were handled as single units for association and clustering because linkage in the cohort was strong. On average, over 200,000 unique TCR beta nucleotide sequences were sequenced per donor among some 430 genotyped donors of the cohort, with approximately 18% of those sequences being non-productive.

Unmatched junction bases come to 9, with V trimmed by 3 bases and J by 6 bases. Reading the germline V gene gives CDR1 MGHRA and CDR2 YSYEKL. The CDR3 holds 16 amino acids from the cysteine to the phenylalanine. The sequence is cut down to CDR3 DNA, 48 bases in frame from base 1. About this clone: No antigen is known for it. One base away there is no much larger clone; base qualities are not given.

Beyond this particular receptor, the publication reports: Because counts were too low, more than 15 rarely observed V segments, including chromosome 9 orphons, were left out of the earlier analysis of over 550 of the donors. In this cohort, only TCR beta chains were sequenced, and detectable features were limited by the absence of alpha or paired-chain data. In a later analysis, several top co-occurrence clusters were reported to appear linked to parvovirus B19, influenza, CMV and Epstein-Barr virus. Linkage disequilibrium might explain the correlated functional status among segregating V segments, but an unknown experimental factor could not be excluded. Sequencing depth was assumed to be roughly uniform across donors in the presence/absence analyses, though that assumption may not hold. According to the authors, the approach could potentially be generalized to other disease states and immunological phenotypes. An association between a missense DCLRE1C variant and V-gene and J-gene trimming of TCR beta chains was found in a later genetic analysis and replicated in an independent cohort. While some public TCRs were present in many individuals, most TCR sequences turned up only very rarely across donors. In a later analysis, HLA-associated TCR beta chains were found to be more clonally expanded and to have lower generation probabilities than equally common non-associated chains. Specific HLA alleles were associated with about 17,000 TCR beta sequences at a false discovery rate of 0.05 in a later analysis. In a later genetic analysis, fewer N-insertions in productive TCRs were reported among donors in an Asian-associated ancestry cluster than the roughly 670-donor mean. The classifier was reported to diagnose cytomegalovirus status with high specificity and sensitivity in both the original and validation cohorts. According to a later analysis, TCR association rates differed among HLA loci, with DRB1 alleles showing the most associated TCRs and HLA-C alleles showing the fewest. In vitro tests confirmed that a few of the cytomegalovirus-associated TCR beta chains recognize cytomegalovirus antigens. In an earlier analysis of 587 of the donors, most TCR beta V segments appeared in productive rearrangements about 90% or about 30% of the time, broadly matching IMGT annotations. The only immune exposure information available for the cohort was CMV serostatus. Strong co-occurrence of HLA alleles, especially DR and DQ, made assigning TCR associations to individual alleles difficult. A later analysis found that most CMV-associated TCR beta chains appeared HLA-restricted, with HLA associations seemingly driven largely by CMV exposure. A total of fewer than 200 TCR beta chains were listed by the study as associated with cytomegalovirus. A further reported finding was that TCR beta sequences accurately predicted the HLA-A and HLA-B alleles for most subjects in the first cohort. Because HLA typing was unavailable for some donors at each locus, only the typed subset was used in association tests. A group of highly shared sequence variants was considered likely to be a technical artifact of the sequencing pipeline. The 87-base-pair reads could not distinguish some IMGT-functional V segments, including TRBV6-2 and TRBV6-3, so those segments were excluded.

Library construction relied on the immunoSEQ multiplex PCR assay. For the multiplex PCR, a mixture combining 60 forward primers for TCR Vbeta segments and 13 reverse primers for TCR Jbeta segments was used. A multiplex PCR assay on genomic DNA amplified the CDR3 region of rearranged TCR beta genes. The amplified TCR beta libraries were sequenced on the Illumina HiSeq System as 87-base-pair reads. The paper's data handling went like this. Across the 640 or so repertoires, a later analysis counted 78 million or so unique TCR beta chains, roughly 11 million of which were shared by at least two donors. A nearest-neighbor algorithm error-corrected the raw reads and collapsed the reads into unique sequences, merging closely related sequences to remove PCR and sequencing errors. V, D and J gene segments were assigned by aligning CDR3 sequences to IMGT reference sequences. For a sequence to be retained, a match of at least six nucleotides was required to both a V gene segment and a J gene segment. Rearrangements were called productive when the CDR3 lacked stop codons and stayed in frame with V and J; all others were non-productive. Following IMGT convention, CDR3 was defined as the stretch from the second conserved V-encoded cysteine to the conserved J-encoded phenylalanine. Sequences without an unambiguous match to a single V gene segment were excluded from the earlier analysis of approximately 560 of the donors. In an earlier analysis of some 590 of the donors, a V segment was called functional when productive rearrangements were above 56.7%, and segregating when the standard deviation between donors exceeded 5%. A statistical classification framework was developed to diagnose cytomegalovirus status using the catalog of TCR beta chain sequences. In a later analysis, V and J genes were assigned by comparing TCR nucleotide sequences against IMGT/GENE-DB human TR gene sequences. The TCRdist pipeline was used in a later analysis to assign CDR3 sequences and most-parsimonious VDJ recombination scenarios. In a later analysis, each TCR beta chain was defined by its CDR3 amino acid sequence together with its V-gene family, and reads without a unique V-gene family were excluded. As a way to deal with suspected cross-contamination and a sequencing artifact, a later analysis dropped 500 to 700 nucleotide sequences that were highly shared and had low generation probability. For each public chain, a later analysis derived a clonal expansion index from normalized ranks of inferred template counts within each repertoire. Generation probabilities in a later analysis came from a VDJ recombination model fitted to out-of-frame rearrangements, and those results were checked against IGoR. In a later analysis, hypergeometric tests were used to score TCR-TCR, TCR-HLA and TCR-CMV co-occurrence, with a repertoire-size bias correction applied to TCR pairs. To estimate false discovery rates, a later analysis permuted the HLA or CMV assignments 20 times. A later analysis grouped co-occurring TCRs with DBSCAN, adding TCRdist sequence similarity when clustering within HLA-allele-positive subsets. Co-occurrence clustering excluded repertoires with fewer than 30,000 or more than 120,000 public chains, plus five with anomalous nucleotide sharing. Here the immuneACCESS table is served through TCRdb, limited to in-frame sequences with V and J called. Missing clones are a known gap in these copies; in checked studies unresolved V genes cover under half, and the rest lacks a known reason. That table supplies the V and J calls and clone size; D and trimming were determined from the DNA. The sample table holds under 140,000 clones, of which about three quarters were seen once. The ten largest clones add up to under 1.5% of the sample.

In total, 630 or so healthy bone marrow donors made up the cohort. At the time of sampling, every cohort member was nominally healthy, though immune exposures that went unrecorded were likely present. The donor was CMV seronegative and belonged to the group of more than 300 seronegative cohort members. Every donor gave a peripheral blood sample, and the peripheral blood mononuclear cells from that sample were used for TCR beta sequencing. The Qiagen DNeasy Blood Extraction Kit was used to extract genomic DNA from the blood cell samples. Sequencing input: PBMCs. The rearrangement combines TRBV4-1 with TRBJ1-5; TRBD1 matches 9 bases in the middle. This TCR was sampled from a woman in her 30s in good health and CMV-seronegative. The nucleotides are TGCGCCAGCAGCCAGGAGGGACAGGGCGGCGTTCAGCCCCAGCATTTT. It codes for CASSQEGQGGVQPQHF.